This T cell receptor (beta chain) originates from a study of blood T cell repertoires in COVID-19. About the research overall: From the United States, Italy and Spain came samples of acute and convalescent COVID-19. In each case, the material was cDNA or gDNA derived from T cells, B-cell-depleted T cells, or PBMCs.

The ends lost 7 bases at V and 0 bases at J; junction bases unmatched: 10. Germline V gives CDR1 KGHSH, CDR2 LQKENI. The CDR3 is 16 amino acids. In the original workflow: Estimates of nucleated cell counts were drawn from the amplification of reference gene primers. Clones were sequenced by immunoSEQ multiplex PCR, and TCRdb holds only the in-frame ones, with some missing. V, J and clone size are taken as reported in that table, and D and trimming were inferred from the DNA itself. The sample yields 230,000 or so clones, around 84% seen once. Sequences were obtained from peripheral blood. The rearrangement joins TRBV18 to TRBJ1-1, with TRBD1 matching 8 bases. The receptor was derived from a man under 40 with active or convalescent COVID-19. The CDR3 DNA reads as TGTGCCAGCTTAAACAGGGGGTCAGTAATGAACACTGAAGCTTTCTTT. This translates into CASLNRGSVMNTEAFF.